At least ten counts were recorded for the clone carrying this TCR beta chain. CDR1 and CDR2 from the germline V gene are DFQATT and SNEGSKA (reference sequence). CDR3 length equals 14 residues. Trimming took 2 bases from V and 6 from J; bases not matched to a gene: 7. This entry is derived from a study of blood T cells in healthy people across ages. A second 7 to 11 cycle PCR used barcoded and J-beta primers. Each CDR3 protein is one row after TCRdb ran MiXCR on the 5' RACE reads. Here the sample spans around 870,000 distinct CDR3 sequences, around 28% being singletons. The rearrangement uses TRBV20-1 and TRBJ2-4; 7 bases map to TRBD1. Sequencing used blood. The TCR originated in a woman older than 75 in good health. This CDR3 reads CSARSRQGVNIQYF. Written as DNA, the CDR3 is TGCAGTGCTAGATCTCGACAGGGAGTAAACATTCAGTACTTC.